Shown below are 23 T cell receptor beta chains from a single sample sequenced in a study of blood T cell repertoires in COVID-19. Using immunoSEQ multiplex PCR, the repertoire was profiled, and TCRdb retains in-frame clones only, with some absent. The repertoire holds fewer than 15,000 clones, with over 75% as singletons. Sequences were obtained from peripheral blood. Receptor source: a human donor in a cohort sampled during active COVID-19.

This sequence joins TRBV4-1 and TRBJ1-1; 8 bases match TRBD1. CDR1 and CDR2 (germline): MGHRA, YSYEKL. V shed 0 bases and J 3 bases; nucleotides not matched to a gene: 6. CDR3 length equals 16 residues. This CDR3 is CASSQDTDRVHTEAFF. DNA of the CDR3: TGCGCCAGCAGCCAAGATACGGACAGGGTTCACACTGAAGCTTTCTTT.

CDR3 protein: CASSSAGVAFF. The CDR3 region has the DNA TGTGCCAGCAGTTCGGCAGGGGTAGCTTTCTTT. The chain recombines TRBV12-3 or TRBV12-4 with TRBJ1-1; D might be TRBD1 (6 bases). V lost 4 bases and J lost 10, with 10 bases in between. The CDR3 runs to 11 residues.

The chain combines TRBV7-2 with TRBJ2-7, with TRBD2 identical over 12 bases. Germline V gene lookup returns CDR1 SGHTA and CDR2 FQGNSA. J was trimmed by 2 bases and V by 4 bases; bases with no gene match: 3. The CDR3 spans 15 residues. This chain's CDR3 is CASSSRTSGTYEQYF. CDR3 sequence (DNA): TGTGCCAGCAGCTCGAGGACTAGCGGGACCTACGAGCAGTACTTC.

V is TRBV4-3 and J is TRBJ2-1, with a weak D call TRBD2 (7 bases). CDR1 LGHNA and CDR2 YSLEER come from the germline V gene. The V gene lost 0 bases and the J gene lost 2 bases, with 11 bases spanning the gap. The CDR3 extends over 16 amino acids. In DNA, the CDR3 is TGCGCCAGCAGCCAAGATGAAGGGGGGGCCTACAATGAGCAGTTCTTC. As protein: CASSQDEGGAYNEQFF.

J is TRBJ2-2 and V is TRBV24-1; D gene ambiguous. From germline, CDR1 is KGHDR and CDR2 SFDVKD. The germline V and J ends were trimmed by 3 bases and 6 bases, with 10 bases remaining between them. This CDR3 contains 14 residues. DNA of the CDR3: TGTGCCACCAGTGATCCGGTGTCCCCCGGGGAGCTGTTTTTT. Protein sequence: CATSDPVSPGELFF.

The rearrangement links TRBV5-1 to TRBJ1-6, with TRBD1 identical over 9 bases. The CDR3 is 14 residues long. V gave up 1 base and J gave up 10 bases; unmatched junction bases: 3. CDR1 is SGHRS and CDR2 is YFSETQ in the germline V gene. As DNA, the CDR3 is TGCGCCAGCAGCTTGAGGACAGGGGACTCACCCCTCCACTTT. This sequence encodes CASSLRTGDSPLHF. Full variable domain (remainder filled in from reference TRBV5-1 and TRBJ1-6): KAGVTQTPRYLIKTRGQQVTLSCSPISGHRSVSWYQQTPGQGLQFLFEYFSETQRNKGNFPGRFSGRQFSNSRSEMNVSTLELGDSALYLCASSLRTGDSPLHFGNGTRLTVT.

This chain uses TRBV4-1 with TRBJ2-3; tentative D call: TRBD1 (5 bases). The ends were cut back, 3 bases at V and 2 bases at J, with 9 bases in the middle. This CDR3 is 14 amino acids long. Germline CDR1 is MGHRA and CDR2 is YSYEKL. CDR3 loop: CASSHQGTTDTQYF. DNA for the CDR3: TGCGCCAGCAGCCATCAGGGTACCACAGATACGCAGTATTTT.

V gene TRBV5-1 combines with J gene TRBJ1-5; maybe TRBD1 (5 bases). V gave up 4 bases and J gave up 0 bases, with 11 bases separating them. Germline V gene lookup returns CDR1 SGHRS and CDR2 YFSETQ. The CDR3 is 15 residues long. CDR3 nucleotide sequence: TGCGCCAGCAGCCTAGACAGCCCTAGCAATCAGCCCCAGCATTTT. It yields the protein CASSLDSPSNQPQHF. Full variable domain (remainder filled in from reference TRBV5-1 and TRBJ1-5): KAGVTQTPRYLIKTRGQQVTLSCSPISGHRSVSWYQQTPGQGLQFLFEYFSETQRNKGNFPGRFSGRQFSNSRSEMNVSTLELGDSALYLCASSLDSPSNQPQHFGDGTRLSIL.

This chain connects TRBV6-6 to TRBJ1-5, with 7 bases that match TRBD1. The CDR3 spans 14 residues. Trimming cost V 8 bases and J 3 bases; bases outside gene matches: 7. Germline V gene sequence: CDR1 MNHNY, CDR2 SVGAGI (reference sequence). In DNA, the CDR3 is TGTGCCAGCGGCCTCGGACAGGTCAATCAGCCCCAGCATTTT. It encodes CASGLGQVNQPQHF.

This sequence joins TRBV7-8 and TRBJ2-3; 10 nucleotides line up with TRBD2. J was trimmed by 0 bases and V by 6 bases; bases with no gene match: 3. In germline, CDR1 is SGHVS, CDR2 FQNEAQ. There are 15 residues in the CDR3. The DNA for the CDR3 is TGTGCCAGCAGAAGGGGACTAGCGAGCACAGATACGCAGTATTTT. Translated, it gives CASRRGLASTDTQYF.

The J gene is TRBJ2-5, the V gene TRBV7-3; D may be TRBD2 (6 bases). The germline V and J ends were trimmed by 4 bases and 5 bases, with 11 bases remaining between them. Per germline, CDR1 SGHTA and CDR2 FQGTGA. The CDR3 sequence is 13 residues long. This chain's CDR3 is CASSSDYSETQYF. The CDR3 DNA sequence: TGTGCCAGCAGCTCGGACTACTCGGAGACCCAGTACTTC.

The chain joins TRBV5-1 to TRBJ2-5; D uncertain. The CDR3 contains 13 residues. Germline V gene sequence: CDR1 SGHRS, CDR2 YFSETQ. The V end was cut by 3 bases, the J end by 5 bases, with 11 bases between. CDR3 in amino acids: CASSYHGPETQYF. The CDR3 DNA sequence: TGCGCCAGCAGCTACCATGGGCCGGAGACCCAGTACTTC.

The chain links TRBV9 to TRBJ2-7; 9 nucleotides line up with TRBD1. The germline gives CDR1 SGDLS, CDR2 YYNGEE. CDR3 length: 16 residues. The V gene end was trimmed by 3 bases and the J gene end by 7 bases; junction bases not matched to a gene: 14. The CDR3 nucleotides are TGTGCCAGCAGCGGGACCCCGGGACAGGGAGTTTTTGAGCAGTACTTC. Its protein is CASSGTPGQGVFEQYF. Supplemented by reference TRBV9 and TRBJ2-7, the full variable domain reads DSGVTQTPKHLITATGQRVTLRCSPRSGDLSVYWYQQSLDQGLQFLIQYYNGEERAKGNILERFSAQQFPDLHSELNLSSLELGDSALYFCASSGTPGQGVFEQYFGPGTRLTVT.

J is TRBJ1-2 and V is TRBV5-1; 10 nucleotides line up with TRBD1. The CDR3 sequence is 15 residues long. The V gene end was trimmed by 4 bases and the J gene end by 1 base; junction bases not matched to a gene: 4. Germline values: CDR1 SGHRS, CDR2 YFSETQ. The CDR3 region has the DNA TGCGCCAGCAGCGGGGGACAGGGGAATAACTATGGCTACACCTTC. Its protein product is CASSGGQGNNYGYTF.

The genes are TRBV6-5 and TRBJ2-3, with D possibly TRBD2 on 6 matching bases. The germline V gene encodes CDR1 MNHEY and CDR2 SVGAGI. V lost 6 bases and J 5 bases, leaving 18 bases between the germline ends. The CDR3 totals 15 residues. CDR3 sequence: CASSSPGTGLDTQYF. CDR3 bases: TGTGCCAGCAGCTCACCCGGGACTGGCCTAGATACGCAGTATTTT.

The chain uses TRBV20-1 and TRBJ2-5; TRBD1 is a possible D gene (6 bases). The CDR3 consists of 14 residues. Trimming removed 3 bases at V and 5 bases at J, with 16 bases between. Per the germline V gene, CDR1 is DFQATT and CDR2 is SNEGSKA (reference sequence). The CDR3 coding sequence is TGCAGTGCTAGTGGGGCAGGGACAAGGGAGACCCAGTACTTC. Amino acids: CSASGAGTRETQYF.

The rearrangement links TRBV4-1 to TRBJ2-7; 14 nucleotides agree with TRBD2. This CDR3 spans 17 amino acids. The V segment lost 3 bases and the J segment 2 bases; nucleotides outside the gene matches: 6. The germline V gene has CDR1 MGHRA and CDR2 YSYEKL. In DNA form, the CDR3 reads TGCGCCAGCAGCCAGGATCAGGGACTAGCGGGGGCCTACGAGCAGTACTTC. It yields the protein CASSQDQGLAGAYEQYF.

This chain joins TRBV21-1 and TRBJ2-1; TRBD1, the table's D call, lacks a check against the DNA. TRBV21-1 is reported as a pseudogene. This CDR3 is 16 amino acids long. Here the CDR3 DNA reads TGTGCCAGCAGCAAGCCTCGCAGGGCAGGTTTCAATGAGCAGTTCTTC. Translating gives CASSKPRRAGFNEQFF.

This clone showed up just a few times. The genes are TRBV2 and TRBJ2-5; TRBD2 aligns across 13 bases. With V trimmed by 8 bases and J by 2 bases, 5 bases remained unmatched. CDR1 and CDR2 from the germline V gene are SNHLY and FYNNEI. CDR3 length: 15 residues. The CDR3 is CASLGTSGEQETQYF. In nucleotides, the CDR3 is TGTGCCAGCCTCGGGACTAGCGGGGAACAAGAGACCCAGTACTTC.

The chain is built from TRBV30 and TRBJ2-3, with 7 nucleotides matching TRBD2. J gave up 2 bases and V 4 bases, and 12 bases lay outside the gene matches. The CDR3 has 16 amino acids. The germline V gene encodes CDR1 GTSNPN and CDR2 SVGIG (reference sequence). The CDR3 DNA sequence: TGTGCCTGGACTCAGCCCAGCGGGGCCCCCACAGATACGCAGTATTTT. Protein sequence: CAWTQPSGAPTDTQYF.

V gene TRBV19 combines with J gene TRBJ2-3; 9 bases match TRBD1. V was pared by 8 bases and J by 7 bases, with 7 bases of the junction left unmatched. The CDR3 length is 13 residues. CDR1 LNHDA and CDR2 SQIVND come from the germline V gene (reference sequence). Here the CDR3 DNA reads TGTGCCAGTTTAACCACAGGGGGCAATACGCAGTATTTT. Translation: CASLTTGGNTQYF. The full variable domain, in which reference TRBV19 and TRBJ2-3 provide the parts outside the CDR3, is DGGITQSPKYLFRKEGQNVTLSCEQNLNHDAMYWYRQDPGQGLRLIYYSQIVNDFQKGDIAEGYSVSREKKESFPLTVTSAQKNPTAFYLCASLTTGGNTQYFGPGTRLTVL.

This chain links TRBV19 with TRBJ2-2; 12 positions match TRBD2. Trimming removed 7 bases from V and 7 bases from J; junction bases left unmatched: 7. Germline V gene data show CDR1 as LNHDA and CDR2 as SQIVND (reference sequence). This CDR3 has 15 amino acids. In DNA form, the CDR3 reads TGTGCCAGTACCCTGACTAGCGGGGGCCTCGGGGAGCTGTTTTTT. Its protein product is CASTLTSGGLGELFF.

This chain joins TRBV6-6 and TRBJ1-5; TRBD1 aligns across 7 bases. CDR3 length: 16 residues. The V and J ends lost 6 bases and 0 bases, in that order; junction bases with no gene match: 8. Germline assignment: CDR1 MNHNY and CDR2 SVGAGI (reference sequence). CDR3 in amino acids: CASRDPGGGSNQPQHF. The DNA for the CDR3 is TGTGCCAGCAGAGACCCAGGGGGTGGTAGCAATCAGCCCCAGCATTTT.